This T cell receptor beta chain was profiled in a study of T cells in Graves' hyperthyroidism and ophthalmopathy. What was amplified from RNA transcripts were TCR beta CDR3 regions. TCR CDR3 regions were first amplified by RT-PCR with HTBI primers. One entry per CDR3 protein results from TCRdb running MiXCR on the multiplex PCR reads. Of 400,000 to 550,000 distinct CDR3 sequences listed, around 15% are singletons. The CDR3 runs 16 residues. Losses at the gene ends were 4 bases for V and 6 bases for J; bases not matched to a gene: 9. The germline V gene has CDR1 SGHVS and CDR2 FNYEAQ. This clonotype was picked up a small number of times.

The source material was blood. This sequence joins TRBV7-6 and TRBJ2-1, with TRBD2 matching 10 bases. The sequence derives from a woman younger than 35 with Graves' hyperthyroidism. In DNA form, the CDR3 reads TGTGCCAGCAGCTGGACCCTAGCGGGAGCCGGCAATGAGCAGTTCTTC. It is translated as CASSWTLAGAGNEQFF. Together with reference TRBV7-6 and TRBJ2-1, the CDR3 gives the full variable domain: GAGVSQSPRYKVTKRGQDVALRCDPISGHVSLYWYRQALGQGPEFLTYFNYEAQQDKSGLPNDRFSAERPEGSISTLTIQRTEQRDSAMYRCASSWTLAGAGNEQFFGPGTRLTVL.